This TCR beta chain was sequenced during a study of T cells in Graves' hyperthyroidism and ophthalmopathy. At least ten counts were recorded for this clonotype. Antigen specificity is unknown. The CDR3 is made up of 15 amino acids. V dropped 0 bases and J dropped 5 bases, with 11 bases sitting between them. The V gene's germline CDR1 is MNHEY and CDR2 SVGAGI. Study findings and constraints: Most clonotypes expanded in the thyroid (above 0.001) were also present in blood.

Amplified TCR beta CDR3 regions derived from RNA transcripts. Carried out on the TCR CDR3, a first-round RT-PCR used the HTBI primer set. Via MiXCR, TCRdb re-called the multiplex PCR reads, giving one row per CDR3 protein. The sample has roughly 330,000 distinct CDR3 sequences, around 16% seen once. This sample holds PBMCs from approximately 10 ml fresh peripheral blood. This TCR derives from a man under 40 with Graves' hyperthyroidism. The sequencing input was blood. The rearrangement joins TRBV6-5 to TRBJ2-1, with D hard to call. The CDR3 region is CASSYSRTSHNEQFF. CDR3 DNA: TGTGCCAGCAGTTACTCCCGAACATCGCACAATGAGCAGTTCTTC.